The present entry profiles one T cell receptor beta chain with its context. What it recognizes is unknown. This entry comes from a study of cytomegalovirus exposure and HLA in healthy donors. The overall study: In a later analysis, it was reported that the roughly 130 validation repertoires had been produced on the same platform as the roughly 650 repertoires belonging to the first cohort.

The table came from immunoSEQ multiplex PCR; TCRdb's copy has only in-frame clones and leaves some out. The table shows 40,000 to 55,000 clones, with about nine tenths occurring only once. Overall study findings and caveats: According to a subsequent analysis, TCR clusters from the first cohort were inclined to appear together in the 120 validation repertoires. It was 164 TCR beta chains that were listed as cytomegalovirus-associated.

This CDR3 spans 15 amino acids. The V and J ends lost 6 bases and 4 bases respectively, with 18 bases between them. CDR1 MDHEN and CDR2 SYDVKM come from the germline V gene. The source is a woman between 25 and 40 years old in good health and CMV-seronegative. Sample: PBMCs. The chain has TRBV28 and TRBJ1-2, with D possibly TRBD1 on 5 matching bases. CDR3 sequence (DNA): TGTGCCAGCAGCAGGTATATACCAGGGTCCTATGGCTACACCTTC. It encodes CASSRYIPGSYGYTF.